This T cell receptor beta chain was recorded in a study of blood T cell repertoires in COVID-19. Only in-frame clones appear in the TCRdb table, and some are missing; sequencing was by immunoSEQ multiplex PCR. Found here are hundreds of thousands of clones, approximately 83% of them singletons; the top ten hold less than 2.5%. The CDR3 length is 17 residues. The sequence was collected from a woman aged 30 to 39 who had recovered from COVID-19. This chain joins TRBV1 and TRBJ1-5. TRBV1 is given as a pseudogene. Source material: peripheral blood. DNA for the CDR3: TGCACCAGCAGCCATTTCATAATCGGGAGGGTACATCAGCCCCAGCATTTT. This gives the protein CTSSHFIIGRVHQPQHF.